A selection of T cell receptor beta chains follows, all from one sample in a study of T cells in pancreatic ductal adenocarcinoma. Produced via immunoSEQ multiplex PCR; TCRdb's table is partial and in-frame only. The sample has roughly 5,000 clones; roughly 80% are singletons. The source material was pancreatic tumor tissue. These receptors all stem from a human donor with pancreatic ductal adenocarcinoma. The donor label of this sample is uncertain. The CDR3 runs from the conserved cysteine through the conserved F or W. The D gene is left open where the match is weak. A row's size may be missing; if present it is once, few, many or a size class.

>once|TRBJ2-7|TRBV6-5|TRBD1
CASSSQQGNRYEQYF
TGTGCCAGCAGTTCACAACAGGGGAATCGGTACGAGCAGTACTTC
>NA|TRBJ1-2|TRBV4-2|NA
CASSPTETANYGYTF
TGTGCCAGCAGCCCTACTGAGACAGCTAACTATGGCTACACCTTC
>NA|TRBJ2-3|TRBV9|NA
CASSVGTDTQYF
TGTGCCAGCAGCGTAGGGACAGATACGCAGTATTTT
>NA|TRBJ2-7|TRBV7-2|NA
CASSLQGGDLGGQYF
TGTGCCAGCAGCTTACAGGGGGGCGATCTTGGGGGGCAGTACTTC
>NA|TRBJ1-6|TRBV19|TRBD1
CASGRDRAGGSPLHF
TGTGCCAGTGGCCGGGACAGGGCCGGGGGCTCACCCCTCCACTTT
>NA|TRBJ1-2|TRBV15|TRBD1
CATSRDFSGQGAQGYTF
TGTGCCACCAGCAGAGATTTTTCGGGACAGGGGGCGCAGGGCTACACCTTC
>NA|TRBJ1-6|TRBV7-9|TRBD1
CASSLAGTGRTYNSPLHF
TGTGCCAGCAGCTTAGCCGGGACAGGGCGGACCTATAATTCACCCCTCCACTTT
>NA|TRBJ1-2|TRBV5-1|NA
CASSGQGANYGYTF
TGCGCCAGCAGCGGGCAGGGCGCTAACTATGGCTACACCTTC
>NA|TRBJ1-1|TRBV27|NA
CASSLSKGGNTEAFF
TGTGCCAGCAGTTTATCGAAGGGGGGGAACACTGAAGCTTTCTTT
>NA|TRBJ1-5|TRBV11-2|NA
CASSLVGGGYSNQPQHF
TGTGCCAGCAGCTTAGTGGGGGGGGGTTATAGCAATCAGCCCCAGCATTTT
>NA|TRBJ2-2|TRBV19|TRBD1
CASSPGTGGLANTGELFF
TGTGCCAGTAGTCCCGGGACAGGGGGCCTCGCGAACACCGGGGAGCTGTTTTTT
>NA|TRBJ2-3|TRBV7-2|NA
CASSLLRGPDTQYF
TGTGCCAGCAGCTTGTTAAGGGGTCCAGATACGCAGTATTTT
>once|TRBJ2-5|TRBV6-5|TRBD2
CASSPQGGVETQYF
TGTGCCAGCAGTCCCCAGGGAGGGGTGGAGACCCAGTACTTC
>NA|TRBJ1-2|TRBV5-6|TRBD1
CASSLRGGAGNYGYTF
TGTGCCAGCAGCTTGCGAGGGGGCGCGGGTAACTATGGCTACACCTTC
>NA|TRBJ1-3|TRBV7-2|TRBD1
CASSRQGMSSGNTIYF
TGTGCCAGCAGCCGACAGGGGATGAGTTCTGGAAACACCATATATTTT
>once|TRBJ2-1|TRBV9|NA
CASSVEAVSSYNEQFF
TGTGCCAGCAGCGTAGAGGCGGTTAGCTCCTACAATGAGCAGTTCTTC
>NA|TRBJ2-3|TRBV9|NA
CASSDRVRGGTDTQYF
TGTGCCAGCAGCGACAGGGTGAGGGGGGGCACAGATACGCAGTATTTT
>NA|TRBJ2-5|TRBV19|NA
CASSMASAGQETQYF
TGTGCCAGTAGTATGGCTAGCGCTGGCCAAGAGACCCAGTACTTC
>NA|TRBJ2-3|TRBV4-2|NA
CASSQDRITDTQYF
TGTGCCAGCAGCCAAGACAGAATCACAGATACGCAGTATTTT
>NA|TRBJ2-2|TRBV21-1|NA
CASSKAVRVLANTGELFF
TGTGCCAGCAGCAAAGCGGTCCGGGTTCTCGCGAACACCGGGGAGCTGTTTTTT
>NA|TRBJ2-7|TRBV7-8|TRBD2
CASSLALRGESYEQYF
TGTGCCAGCAGCTTAGCGCTTCGGGGGGAGTCCTACGAGCAGTACTTC
>NA|TRBJ2-2|TRBV19|NA
CASSTGIFAGELFF
TGTGCCAGTAGTACAGGGATCTTTGCCGGGGAGCTGTTTTTT
>NA|TRBJ1-3|TRBV7-6|NA
CASSLSSGNTIYF
TGTGCCAGCAGCCTGAGCTCTGGAAACACCATATATTTT
>NA|TRBJ2-5|TRBV30|NA
CAWSVFSSGFQETQYF
TGTGCCTGGAGTGTATTCTCCTCGGGGTTCCAAGAGACCCAGTACTTC
>NA|TRBJ1-2|TRBV28|NA
CASRTLGLGSNGYTF
TGTGCCAGCCGTACCTTGGGACTGGGGAGCAATGGCTACACCTTC
>NA|TRBJ1-5|TRBV27|TRBD1
CASSWTGQGNQPQHF
TGTGCCAGCAGTTGGACAGGGCAGGGCAATCAGCCCCAGCATTTT
>NA|TRBJ2-2|TRBV6-6|NA
CASSPVLANTGELFF
TGTGCCAGCAGTCCAGTCCTCGCGAACACCGGGGAGCTGTTTTTT
>NA|TRBJ1-1|TRBV30|TRBD1
CAWGQGRQAFF
TGTGCCTGGGGACAGGGGCGACAAGCTTTCTTT
>NA|TRBJ2-7|TRBV27|NA
CASRSQGKQYF
TGTGCCAGCAGGTCACAGGGTAAGCAGTACTTC
>NA|TRBJ1-1|TRBV4-2|NA
CASSQDWGLGLEAFF
TGTGCCAGCAGCCAAGATTGGGGTCTGGGACTTGAAGCTTTCTTT
>NA|TRBJ2-7|TRBV5-8|NA
CASSFRDIYSYEQYF
TGTGCCAGCAGCTTCCGGGACATCTACTCCTACGAGCAGTACTTC
>NA|TRBJ2-1|TRBV21-1|NA
CASSQPDRASYNEQFF
TGTGCCAGCAGCCAGCCGGACAGGGCGTCCTACAATGAGCAGTTCTTC
>NA|TRBJ1-4|TRBV7-2|NA
CASSSTGSTNEKLFF
TGTGCCAGCAGCTCAACGGGGAGCACTAATGAAAAACTGTTTTTT
>NA|TRBJ2-5|TRBV5-4|NA
CASSLRRGGGLETQYF
TGTGCCAGCAGCCTCCGTAGGGGGGGCGGTCTAGAGACCCAGTACTTC
>NA|TRBJ1-5|TRBV2|NA
CASSEAAGTQPQHF
TGTGCCAGCAGTGAAGCGGCGGGGACCCAGCCCCAGCATTTT
>few|TRBJ1-5|TRBV5-1|NA
CASSLEGRFSNQPQHF
TGCGCCAGCAGCTTGGAGGGACGGTTTAGCAATCAGCCCCAGCATTTT
>NA|TRBJ1-1|TRBV27|TRBD1
CASSLRGQGAPRTEAFF
TGTGCCAGCAGTTTACGGGGACAGGGGGCCCCGAGAACTGAAGCTTTCTTT
>NA|TRBJ1-5|TRBV6-5|TRBD1
CASRSPGQLAQPQHF
TGTGCCAGCAGATCACCGGGACAGCTAGCCCAGCCCCAGCATTTT
>once|TRBJ2-3|TRBV6-6|TRBD2
CASSRAGGFGTDTQYF
TGTGCCAGCAGCCGGGCGGGGGGGTTCGGCACAGATACGCAGTATTTT
>NA|TRBJ1-1|TRBV9|NA
CASSVAAGTVNTEAFF
TGTGCCAGCAGCGTAGCTGCCGGGACTGTGAACACTGAAGCTTTCTTT
>NA|TRBJ2-2|TRBV19|NA
CAVRAENGELFF
TGTGCAGTCAGGGCGGAGAACGGGGAGCTGTTTTTT
>NA|TRBJ1-4|TRBV19|TRBD1
CASSIGTGVEKLFF
TGTGCCAGTAGTATTGGGACAGGGGTCGAAAAACTGTTTTTT
>NA|TRBJ2-7|TRBV30|NA
CALSTSYEQYF
TGTGCCCTGAGTACCTCCTACGAGCAGTACTTC
>NA|TRBJ2-1|TRBV5-1|TRBD2
CASSSSGLAGAVEQFF
TGCGCCAGCAGTAGCTCGGGACTAGCGGGAGCTGTTGAGCAGTTCTTC
>NA|TRBJ2-7|TRBV7-3|TRBD2
CASSLAGGEGYF
TGTGCCAGCAGCTTAGCGGGAGGCGAGGGGTACTTC
>NA|TRBJ1-1|TRBV6-6|NA
CASSYSGRNLEAFF
TGTGCCAGCAGTTACTCGGGCAGAAACCTTGAAGCTTTCTTT
>NA|TRBJ2-5|TRBV11-2|NA
CASSLLLGPETQYF
TGTGCCAGCAGCTTACTATTGGGACCGGAGACCCAGTACTTC
>NA|TRBJ2-1|TRBV11-2|NA
CASSFPRRGSSSYNEQFF
TGTGCCAGCAGTTTCCCCCGACGGGGGTCAAGCTCCTACAATGAGCAGTTCTTC
>few|TRBJ1-6|TRBV19|NA
CASSIGHHPHF
TGTGCCAGTAGTATTGGACACCATCCCCACTTT
>once|TRBJ2-7|TRBV5-4|TRBD1
CASSSDRGSYEQYF
TGTGCCAGCAGCTCAGACAGGGGGTCCTACGAGCAGTACTTC
>few|TRBJ1-1|TRBV19|TRBD1
CASSPTGYTEAFF
TGTGCCAGTAGCCCGACAGGGTACACTGAAGCTTTCTTT
>NA|TRBJ2-1|TRBV28|TRBD2
CASSLRPTTSGRAHEQFF
TGTGCCAGCAGTTTACGCCCCACGACTAGCGGGAGGGCCCATGAGCAGTTCTTC